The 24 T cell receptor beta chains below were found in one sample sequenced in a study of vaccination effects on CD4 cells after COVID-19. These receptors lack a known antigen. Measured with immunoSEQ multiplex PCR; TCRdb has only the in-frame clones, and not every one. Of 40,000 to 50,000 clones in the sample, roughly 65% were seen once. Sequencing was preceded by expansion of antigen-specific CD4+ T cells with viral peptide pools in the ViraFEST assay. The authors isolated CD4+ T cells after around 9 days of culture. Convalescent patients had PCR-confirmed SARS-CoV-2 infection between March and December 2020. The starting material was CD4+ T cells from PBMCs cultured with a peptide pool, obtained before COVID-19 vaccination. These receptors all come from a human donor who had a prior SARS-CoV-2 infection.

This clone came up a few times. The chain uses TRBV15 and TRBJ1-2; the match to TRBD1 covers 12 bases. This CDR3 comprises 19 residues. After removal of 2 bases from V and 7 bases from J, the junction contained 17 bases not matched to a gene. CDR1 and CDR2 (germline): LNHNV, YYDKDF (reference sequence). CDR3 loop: CATSRHVSGTGGVYGGYTF. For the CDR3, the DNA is TGTGCCACCAGCAGACATGTTTCCGGGACAGGGGGCGTCTACGGTGGCTACACCTTC.

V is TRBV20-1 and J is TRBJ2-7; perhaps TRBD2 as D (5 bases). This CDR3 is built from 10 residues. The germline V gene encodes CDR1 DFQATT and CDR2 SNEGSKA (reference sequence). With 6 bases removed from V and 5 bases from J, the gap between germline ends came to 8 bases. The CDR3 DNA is TGCAGTGCCCACGGGAACGAGCAGTACTTC. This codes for CSAHGNEQYF.

Here the CDR3 DNA reads TGTGCCAGCAGCCGGGGTTTAGGGGACACTGAAGCTTTCTTT. Protein sequence: CASSRGLGDTEAFF. The chain employs TRBV3-1 (or the pseudogene TRBV3-2) and TRBJ1-1, with TRBD1 as a possible D gene (5 bases). The germline V gene encodes CDR1 LGHDT and CDR2 YNNKEL (reference sequence). The CDR3 consists of 14 residues. Trimming shortened V by 4 bases and J by 3 bases, and 12 bases separated the two germline ends.

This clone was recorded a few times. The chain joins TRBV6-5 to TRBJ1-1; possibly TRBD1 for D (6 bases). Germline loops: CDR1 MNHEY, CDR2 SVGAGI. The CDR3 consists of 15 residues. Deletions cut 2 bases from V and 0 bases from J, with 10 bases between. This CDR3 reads CASSYQQGLNTEAFF. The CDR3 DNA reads TGTGCCAGCAGTTACCAGCAGGGGCTGAACACTGAAGCTTTCTTT.

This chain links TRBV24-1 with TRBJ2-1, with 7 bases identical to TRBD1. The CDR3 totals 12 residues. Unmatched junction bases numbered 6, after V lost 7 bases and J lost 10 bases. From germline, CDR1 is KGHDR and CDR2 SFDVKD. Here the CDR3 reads CATSRGQVEQFF. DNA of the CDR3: TGTGCCACCAGCCGAGGACAGGTCGAGCAGTTCTTC.

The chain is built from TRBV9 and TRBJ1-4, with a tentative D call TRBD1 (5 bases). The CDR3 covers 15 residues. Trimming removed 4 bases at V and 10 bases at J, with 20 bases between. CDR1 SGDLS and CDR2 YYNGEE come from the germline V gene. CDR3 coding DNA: TGTGCCAGCAGCTCTACGAGGGATGCAAGGGGAAAACTGTTTTTT. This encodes CASSSTRDARGKLFF.

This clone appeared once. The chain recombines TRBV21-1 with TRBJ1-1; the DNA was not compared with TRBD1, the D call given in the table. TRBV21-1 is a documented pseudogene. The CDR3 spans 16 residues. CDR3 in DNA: TGTGCCAGCAGCTTCCCAGGGGACAGGGGGCACTTGCGAGCTTTCTTT. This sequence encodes CASSFPGDRGHLRAFF.

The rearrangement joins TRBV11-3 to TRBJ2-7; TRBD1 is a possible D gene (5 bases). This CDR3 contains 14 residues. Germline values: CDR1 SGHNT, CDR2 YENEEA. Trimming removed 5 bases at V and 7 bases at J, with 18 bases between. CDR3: CASSPPGFPGEQYF. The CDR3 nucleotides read TGTGCCAGCAGCCCCCCAGGGTTCCCTGGGGAGCAGTACTTC.

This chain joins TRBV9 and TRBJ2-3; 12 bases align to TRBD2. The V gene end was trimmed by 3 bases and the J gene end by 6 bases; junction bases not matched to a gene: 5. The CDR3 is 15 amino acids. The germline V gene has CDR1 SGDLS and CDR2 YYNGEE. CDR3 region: CASSASSGGADTQYF. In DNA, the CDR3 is TGTGCCAGCAGCGCGTCTAGCGGGGGGGCGGATACGCAGTATTTT.

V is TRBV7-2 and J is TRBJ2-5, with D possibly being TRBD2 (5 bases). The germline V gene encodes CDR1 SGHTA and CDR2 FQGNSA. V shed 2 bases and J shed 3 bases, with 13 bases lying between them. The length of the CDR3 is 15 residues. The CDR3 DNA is TGTGCCAGCAGCTTATCCGGGTCGCGGGAAGAGACCCAGTACTTC. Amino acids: CASSLSGSREETQYF. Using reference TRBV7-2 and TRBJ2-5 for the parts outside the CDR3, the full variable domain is GAGVSQSPSNKVTEKGKDVELRCDPISGHTALYWYRQSLGQGLEFLIYFQGNSAPDKSGLPSDRFSAERTGGSVSTLTIQRTQQEDSAVYLCASSLSGSREETQYFGPGTRLLVL.

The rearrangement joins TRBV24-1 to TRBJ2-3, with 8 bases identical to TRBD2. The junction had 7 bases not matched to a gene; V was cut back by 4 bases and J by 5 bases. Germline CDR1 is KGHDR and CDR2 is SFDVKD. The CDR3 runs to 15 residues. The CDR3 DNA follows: TGTGCCACCAGTGAATGGGCGGGAGGACGAGATACGCAGTATTTT. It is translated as CATSEWAGGRDTQYF.

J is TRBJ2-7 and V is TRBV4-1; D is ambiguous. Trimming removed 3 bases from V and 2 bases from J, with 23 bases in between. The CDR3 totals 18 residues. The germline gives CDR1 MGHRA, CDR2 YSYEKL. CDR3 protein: CASSHGTVAYQRTYEQYF. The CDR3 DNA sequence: TGCGCCAGCAGCCACGGTACAGTAGCCTACCAGAGAACCTACGAGCAGTACTTC.

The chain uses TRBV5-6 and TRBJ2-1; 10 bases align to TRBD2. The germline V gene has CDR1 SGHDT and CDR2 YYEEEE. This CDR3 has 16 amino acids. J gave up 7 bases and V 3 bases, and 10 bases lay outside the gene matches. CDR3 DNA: TGTGCCAGCAGCTCGAGCCTAGCGGGAGTGCAGAATGAGCAGTTCTTC. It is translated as CASSSSLAGVQNEQFF.

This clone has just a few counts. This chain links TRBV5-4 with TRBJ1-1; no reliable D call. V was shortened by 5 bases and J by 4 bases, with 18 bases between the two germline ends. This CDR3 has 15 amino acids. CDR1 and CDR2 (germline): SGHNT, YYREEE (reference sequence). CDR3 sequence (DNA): TGTGCCAGCAGGGCCAGACATAATGGTGCCACTGAAGCTTTCTTT. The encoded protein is CASRARHNGATEAFF.

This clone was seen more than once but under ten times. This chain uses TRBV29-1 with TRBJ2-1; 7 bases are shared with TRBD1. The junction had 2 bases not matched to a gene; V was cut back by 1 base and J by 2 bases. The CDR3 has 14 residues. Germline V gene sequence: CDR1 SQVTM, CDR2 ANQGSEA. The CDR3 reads CSVEGGQPYNEQFF. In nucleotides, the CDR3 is TGCAGCGTTGAAGGGGGACAGCCCTACAATGAGCAGTTCTTC.

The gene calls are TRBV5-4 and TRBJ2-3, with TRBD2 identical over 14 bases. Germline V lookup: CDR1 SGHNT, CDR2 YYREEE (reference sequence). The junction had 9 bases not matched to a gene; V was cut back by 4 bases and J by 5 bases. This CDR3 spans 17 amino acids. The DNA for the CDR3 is TGTGCCAGCAGCGTGGGACTAGCGGGAGCTGGCAGAGATACGCAGTATTTT. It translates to CASSVGLAGAGRDTQYF.

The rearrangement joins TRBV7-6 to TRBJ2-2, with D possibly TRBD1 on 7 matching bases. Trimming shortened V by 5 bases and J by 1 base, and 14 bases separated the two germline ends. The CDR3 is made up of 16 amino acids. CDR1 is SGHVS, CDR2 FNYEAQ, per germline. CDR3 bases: TGTGCCAGCAGCGGGGCGGGACAGCGGAACACCGGGGAGCTGTTTTTT. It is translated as CASSGAGQRNTGELFF.

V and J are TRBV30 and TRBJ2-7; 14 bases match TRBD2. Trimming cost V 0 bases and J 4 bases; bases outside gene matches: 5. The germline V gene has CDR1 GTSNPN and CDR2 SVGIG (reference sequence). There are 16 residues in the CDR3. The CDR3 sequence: CAWSVPGLAGAYEQYF. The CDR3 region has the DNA TGTGCCTGGAGTGTCCCGGGACTAGCGGGAGCGTACGAGCAGTACTTC.

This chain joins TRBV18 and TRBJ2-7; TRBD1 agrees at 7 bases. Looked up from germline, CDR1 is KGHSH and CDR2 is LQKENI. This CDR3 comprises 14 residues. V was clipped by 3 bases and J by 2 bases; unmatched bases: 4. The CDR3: CASSPGQTTYEQYF. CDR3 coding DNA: TGTGCCAGCTCACCGGGACAGACAACCTACGAGCAGTACTTC.

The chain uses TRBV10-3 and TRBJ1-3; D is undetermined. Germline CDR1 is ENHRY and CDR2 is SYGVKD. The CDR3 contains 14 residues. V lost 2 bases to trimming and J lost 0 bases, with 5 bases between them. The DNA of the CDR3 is TGTGCCATCAGTGAGAGTAACTCTGGAAACACCATATATTTT. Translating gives CAISESNSGNTIYF.

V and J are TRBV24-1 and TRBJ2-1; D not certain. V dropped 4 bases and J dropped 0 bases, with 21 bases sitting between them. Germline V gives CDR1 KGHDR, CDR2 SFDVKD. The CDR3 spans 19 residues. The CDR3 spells CATSDPTPIGVSSYNEQFF. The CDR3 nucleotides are TGTGCCACCAGTGACCCAACCCCAATTGGCGTAAGCTCCTACAATGAGCAGTTCTTC.

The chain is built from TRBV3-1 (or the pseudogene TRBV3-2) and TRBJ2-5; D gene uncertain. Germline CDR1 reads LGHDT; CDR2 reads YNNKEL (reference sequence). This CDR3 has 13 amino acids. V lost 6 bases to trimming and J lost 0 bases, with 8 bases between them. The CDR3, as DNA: TGTGCCAGCAGTCCTACCTACCAAGAGACCCAGTACTTC. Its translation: CASSPTYQETQYF.

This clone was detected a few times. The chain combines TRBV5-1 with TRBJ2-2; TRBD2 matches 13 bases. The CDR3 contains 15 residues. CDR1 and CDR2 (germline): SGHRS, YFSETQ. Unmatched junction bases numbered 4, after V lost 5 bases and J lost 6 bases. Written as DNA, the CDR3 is TGCGCCAGCAGGCGGACTAGCGGGAGTTCCGGGGAGCTGTTTTTT. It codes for CASRRTSGSSGELFF.

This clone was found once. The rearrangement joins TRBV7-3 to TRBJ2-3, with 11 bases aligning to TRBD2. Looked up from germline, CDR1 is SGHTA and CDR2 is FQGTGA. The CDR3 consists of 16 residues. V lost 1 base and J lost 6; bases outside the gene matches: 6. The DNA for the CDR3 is TGTGCCAGCAGCTTAAAACTAGCGGGAGTATCGGATACGCAGTATTTT. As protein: CASSLKLAGVSDTQYF.